A selection of T cell receptor beta chains follows, all from one sample in a study of control samples from healthy donors and cancer patients. Measured with immunoSEQ multiplex PCR; TCRdb has only the in-frame clones, and not every one. Of about 130,000 clones in the sample, around 92% are singletons; the top ten hold approximately 0.58%. Sequencing used PBMCs. These TCRs come from an older man with head and neck cancer. Both conserved end residues are part of each CDR3.

v_gene: TRBV7-8
len: 15
CDR3aa: CASSIHGTKQETQYF

v_gene: TRBV11-2
len: 13
CDR3aa: CASSLVIQGELFF

v_gene: TRBV25-1
len: 11
CDR3aa: CASSPGNTIYF

v_gene: TRBV6-5
len: 13
CDR3aa: CASRFTTNEKLFF

v_gene: TRBV5-4
len: 13
CDR3aa: CASSMDRASPLHF

v_gene: TRBV14
len: 16
CDR3aa: CASSPTQGGVRYGYTF

v_gene: TRBV12-5
len: 13
CDR3aa: CASGQPGQNIQYF

v_gene: TRBV27
len: 16
CDR3aa: CASSLYGTGAQETQYF

v_gene: TRBV5-1
len: 14
CDR3aa: CASSSPEGVETQYF

v_gene: TRBV5-5
len: 15
CDR3aa: CASSLNPISGNTIYF

v_gene: TRBV7-9
len: 14
CDR3aa: CASSQTGLQEKLFF

v_gene: TRBV7-9
len: 13
CDR3aa: CASSLSSNSPLHF

v_gene: TRBV9
len: 14
CDR3aa: CASSVSGRTDTQYF

v_gene: TRBV7-8
len: 13
CDR3aa: CASSENWGREAFF

v_gene: TRBV6-5
len: 12
CDR3aa: CASSRGGDEQFF

v_gene: TRBV5-1
len: 12
CDR3aa: CASSLETDTQYF

v_gene: TRBV15
len: 13
CDR3aa: CATSRQGAQPQHF

v_gene: TRBV28
len: 14
CDR3aa: CASRSWSGKETQYF

v_gene: TRBV7-9
len: 14
CDR3aa: CASSPWDKTYEQYF

v_gene: TRBV6-1
len: 14
CDR3aa: CASSEPPERGEQFF

v_gene: TRBV12-2
len: 24
CDR3aa: CASRLATSKDRRTSGSYTYNEQFF

v_gene: TRBV11-1
len: 14
CDR3aa: CASSHDRSGNTIYF

v_gene: TRBV11-2
len: 15
CDR3aa: CASLLAGGVFDTQYF

v_gene: TRBV9
len: 11
CDR3aa: CASSVTGELFF

v_gene: TRBV4-3
len: 15
CDR3aa: CASSPSGTSTDTQYF

v_gene: TRBV5-6
len: 13
CDR3aa: CASSLRTGGRQFF

v_gene: TRBV30
len: 11
CDR3aa: CAWKRGSTQYF

v_gene: TRBV19
len: 15
CDR3aa: CASSIRTGPTYEQYF